This section outlines one T cell receptor beta chain sequence together with its context. Donors were ostensibly healthy at sampling, although undocumented immune exposures were probable. 60 Vbeta and 13 Jbeta primers were used in PCR. Data came from immunoSEQ multiplex PCR; TCRdb stores just in-frame clones and leaves some out. Here the sample spans approximately 81,000 clones, about three quarters being singletons. This record belongs to a study of cytomegalovirus exposure and HLA in healthy donors. The CDR3 sequence is 15 residues long. Trimming removed 1 base at V and 1 base at J, with 7 bases between. The germline CDR1 and CDR2 sequences are SGHTA and FQGNSA.

Input material: PBMCs. This TCR came from a man aged 50 or older in good health and CMV-seropositive. The chain carries TRBV7-2 and TRBJ2-2, with TRBD1 as a possible D gene (5 bases). CDR3 in amino acids: CASSLGQGNTGELFF. The CDR3 bases are TGTGCCAGCAGCTTAGGGCAGGGGAACACCGGGGAGCTGTTTTTT.